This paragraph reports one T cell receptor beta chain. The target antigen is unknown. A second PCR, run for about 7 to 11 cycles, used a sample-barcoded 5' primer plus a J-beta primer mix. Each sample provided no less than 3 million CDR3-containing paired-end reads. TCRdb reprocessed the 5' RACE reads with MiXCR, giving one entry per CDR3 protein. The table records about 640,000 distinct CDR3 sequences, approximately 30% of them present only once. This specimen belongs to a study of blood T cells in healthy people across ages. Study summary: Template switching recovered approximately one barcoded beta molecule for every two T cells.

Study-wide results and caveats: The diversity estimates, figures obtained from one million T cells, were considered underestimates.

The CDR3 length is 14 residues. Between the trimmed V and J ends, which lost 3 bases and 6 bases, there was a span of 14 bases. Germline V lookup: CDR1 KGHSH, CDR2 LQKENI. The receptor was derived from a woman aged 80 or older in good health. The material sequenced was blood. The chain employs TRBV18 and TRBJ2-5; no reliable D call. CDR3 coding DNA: TGTGCCAGCTCACCGGCACAGAATGGGCAGACCCAGTACTTC. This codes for CASSPAQNGQTQYF. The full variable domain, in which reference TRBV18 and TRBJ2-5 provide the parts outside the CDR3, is NAGVMQNPRHLVRRRGQEARLRCSPMKGHSHVYWYRQLPEEGLKFMVYLQKENIIDESGMPKERFSAEFPKEGPSILRIQQVVRGDSAAYFCASSPAQNGQTQYFGPGTRLLVL.